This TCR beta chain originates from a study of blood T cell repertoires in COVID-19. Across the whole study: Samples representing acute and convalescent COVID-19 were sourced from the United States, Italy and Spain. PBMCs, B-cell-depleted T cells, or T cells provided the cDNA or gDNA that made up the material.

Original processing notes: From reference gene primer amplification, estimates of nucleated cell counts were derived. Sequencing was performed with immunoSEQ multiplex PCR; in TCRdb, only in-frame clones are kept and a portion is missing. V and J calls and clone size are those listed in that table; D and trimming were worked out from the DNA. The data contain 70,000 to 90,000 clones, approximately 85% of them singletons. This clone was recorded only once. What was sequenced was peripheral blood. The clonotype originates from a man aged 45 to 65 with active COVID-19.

CDR3 amino acids: CASSYSLAGGLDTQYF. CDR3 nucleotide sequence: TGTGCCAGCAGTTACTCTCTAGCGGGAGGGCTAGATACGCAGTATTTT. This chain connects TRBV6-5 to TRBJ2-3; 12 bases align to TRBD2. Unmatched junction bases numbered 3, after V lost 0 bases and J lost 5 bases. Per the germline V gene, CDR1 is MNHEY and CDR2 is SVGAGI. The CDR3 extends over 16 amino acids.